This T cell receptor (beta chain) was recorded in a study of control samples from healthy donors and cancer patients. TCRdb keeps only in-frame clones here, not all; method: immunoSEQ multiplex PCR. The sample contains more than 150,000 clones, just under 95% of which appear only once. V lost 0 bases and J lost 5; bases outside the gene matches: 4. The CDR3 runs to 14 residues. The V gene's germline CDR1 is SGHRS and CDR2 YFSETQ. J is TRBJ2-5 and V is TRBV5-1; 7 nucleotides line up with TRBD1. The receptor's source is a man between 18 and 29 years old in good health. The sample comprised blood. The CDR3 sequence: CASSLAGTAETQYF. For the CDR3, the DNA is TGCGCCAGCAGCTTGGCCGGGACAGCGGAGACCCAGTACTTC.